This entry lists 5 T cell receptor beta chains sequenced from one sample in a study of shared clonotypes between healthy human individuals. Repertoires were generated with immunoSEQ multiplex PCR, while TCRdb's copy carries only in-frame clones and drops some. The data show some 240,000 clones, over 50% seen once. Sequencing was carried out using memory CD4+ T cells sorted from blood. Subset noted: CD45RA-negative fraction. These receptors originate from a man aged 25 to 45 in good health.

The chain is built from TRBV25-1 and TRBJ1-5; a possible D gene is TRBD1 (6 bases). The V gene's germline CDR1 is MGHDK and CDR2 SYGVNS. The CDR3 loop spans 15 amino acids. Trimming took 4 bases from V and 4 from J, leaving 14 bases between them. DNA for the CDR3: TGTGCCAGCAGTGCCGCGACAGGTTCTAATCAGCCCCAGCATTTT. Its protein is CASSAATGSNQPQHF.

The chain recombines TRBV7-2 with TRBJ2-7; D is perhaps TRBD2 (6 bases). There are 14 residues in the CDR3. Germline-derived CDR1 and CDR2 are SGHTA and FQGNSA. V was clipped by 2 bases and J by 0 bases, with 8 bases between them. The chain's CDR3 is CASSLSGGSYEQYF. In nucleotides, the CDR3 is TGTGCCAGCAGCTTATCCGGGGGCTCCTACGAGCAGTACTTC.

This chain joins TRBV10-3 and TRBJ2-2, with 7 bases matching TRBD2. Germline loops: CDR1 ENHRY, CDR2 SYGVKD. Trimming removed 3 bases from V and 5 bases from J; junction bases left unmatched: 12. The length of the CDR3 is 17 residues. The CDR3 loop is CAISDPSGRSGTGELFF. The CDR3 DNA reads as TGTGCCATCAGTGACCCTAGCGGTAGATCGGGGACCGGGGAGCTGTTTTTT.

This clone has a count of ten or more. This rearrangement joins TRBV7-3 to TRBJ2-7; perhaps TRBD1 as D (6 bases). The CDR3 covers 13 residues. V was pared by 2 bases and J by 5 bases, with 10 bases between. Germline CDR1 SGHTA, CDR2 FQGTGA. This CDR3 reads CASSLGTWDEQYF. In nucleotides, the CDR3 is TGTGCCAGCAGCTTAGGGACATGGGACGAGCAGTACTTC.

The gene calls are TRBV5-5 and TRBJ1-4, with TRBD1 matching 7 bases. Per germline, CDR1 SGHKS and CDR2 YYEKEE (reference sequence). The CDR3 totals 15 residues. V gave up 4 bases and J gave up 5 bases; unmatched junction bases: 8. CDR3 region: CASSIPTGRNEKLFF. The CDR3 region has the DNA TGTGCCAGCAGCATTCCGACAGGGAGAAATGAAAAACTGTTTTTT.